This record covers a single TCR beta chain. No cognate antigen has been identified for it. Qualities for individual bases were not recorded, and no much larger clone is one base off. The data derive from a study of blood T cells in healthy people across ages (dated by TCRdb to between 2015 and 2016). Looking at the study overall: In model experiments, roughly one uniquely barcoded TCR beta cDNA molecule per two T cells was captured by template switching. To track age-related changes in TCR beta repertoire diversity, the study relied on deep sequencing normalized with unique cDNA molecular identifiers. Four age groups were formed from the donors: young (average about 16 years), middle-aged (around 37), aged (approximately 60) and long-lived (around 80). To avoid experimental bias, donors of different ages were distributed randomly across sequencing lanes. Two additional independent replicas of 1 million unique cDNA reads from the same blood draw were analyzed for two donors (one aged 18 to 30 and one aged 80 or older). Study-level results and caveats: As age increased, observed TCR beta diversity per million T cells dropped in a roughly linear way, and a significant reduction was already evident by age around 41. Bulk unsorted PBMC profiling prevented conclusive comparison of naive and antigen-experienced compartments. There was a strong correlation between observed TCR beta diversity and the percentage of naive T cells measured by flow cytometry. Estimates of total diversity based on one million sequenced T cells were considered lower bounds and underestimates. Donor CMV infection status was unknown, potentially confounding age-related changes in expanded clonotypes. The long-lived group showed more naive CD4+ T cells, fewer expanded clones and increased TCR diversity than the aged group, suggesting age selection.

Trimming takes 0 bases from V and 8 bases from J, and the germline ends sit 19 bases apart. From its cysteine to its phenylalanine, the CDR3 spans 16 amino acids. This entry keeps only the CDR3 DNA: 48 bases, framed from base 1. CDR1 LGHNA and CDR2 YNFKEQ are derived from the germline V gene. Donors were a few dozen systemically healthy Caucasian individuals from Russia aged roughly 6 to 95 years. Ten milliliters of peripheral blood were drawn from each donor into EDTA-treated Vacutainer tubes. Ficoll-Paque density-gradient centrifugation was used to isolate PBMCs, with at least 6 million per sample. Trizol reagent was used to extract total RNA from PBMCs, with at least 5 micrograms per sample. For every donor, flow cytometry on a PBMC aliquot measured the percentage of naive CD45RAhigh/CD27high T cells. Libraries were made using 5' RACE. A second PCR of roughly 7 to 11 cycles was run with a J-beta primer mix and a sample-barcoded 5' primer. A unique molecular identifier was introduced onto each TCR beta cDNA molecule by a template-switch 5' adaptor carrying 12 random nucleotides. Each sample yielded at least 2.5 million CDR3-containing paired-end reads. All of the RNA was converted into first-strand cDNA using the Mint cDNA synthesis kit, with a TRBC-specific oligonucleotide serving as the primer. Following uracil-DNA glycosylase treatment, a first 18-cycle PCR with universal primers M1SS and BC2_uni_R was performed on all cDNA. From the authors' description of their analysis: For normalization, 1 million high-quality reads, each with a distinct molecular identifier, were randomly selected from each sample. Instead of being binned into consensus sequences, reads with shared molecular identifiers were discarded. CDR3 identification, clonotype clustering and error correction used MiTCR with a Q25 quality threshold and the strictest error-elimination algorithm. A nonparametric unseen species model with Euler transformation was used to estimate lower-bound total TCR beta diversity. TCRdb handled the public reads itself, with Q25 trimming in fastp and clone calling in MiXCR, and kept productive beta chains. Rows matching on CDR3 protein sequence are summarized as one entry with the most common DNA and genes. The V and J calls and clone size are TCRdb's, not the authors'. The sample table records 1,800,000 or so distinct CDR3 sequences; roughly two fifths of these occur just once. The top ten hold about 21% of the sample.

This receptor chain uses TRBV4-2 and TRBJ1-2, with TRBD1 as a weak D call on 6 bases. The receptor's source is a human donor in good health. Sequencing was performed on blood. The DNA is TGTGCCAGCAGCCAAGAACGAGGACAGATTTGGTACGGCTACACCTTC. Its amino acids are CASSQERGQIWYGYTF.